Reported below is one T cell receptor (beta chain). As yet, its antigen is unknown. The data stem from a study of cytomegalovirus exposure and HLA in healthy donors. Researchers ran the PCR with 60 Vbeta and 13 Jbeta primers. Libraries were prepared by immunoSEQ multiplex PCR; TCRdb keeps only in-frame clonotypes and omits some of them. The table has hundreds of thousands of clones, around two thirds seen once. Findings and caveats of the study: In vitro confirmation showed a few CMV-associated chains to be CMV antigen specific. Donor immune exposure was known only as CMV serostatus. In a later analysis, common viral pathogens appeared linked to several of the most significant clusters.

The CDR3 has 14 amino acids. CDR1 and CDR2 (germline): SGHRS, YFSETQ. V lost 1 base and J lost 7, with 12 bases in between. Sequencing input: PBMCs. The sequence came from a female donor in good health and CMV-seronegative. The rearrangement uses TRBV5-1 and TRBJ2-4; unclear D gene. CDR3 sequence reads: CASSLIYPFNIQYF. DNA of the CDR3: TGCGCCAGCAGCTTGATCTATCCCTTCAACATTCAGTACTTC.